One T cell receptor (beta chain) is described in this entry. Its antigen remains unidentified. This CDR3 spans 12 amino acids. The V gene lost 7 bases and the J gene lost 2 bases, with 6 bases spanning the gap. This entry is derived from a study of blood T cells in healthy people across ages. About the study: There was about one barcoded beta molecule captured by template switching per two T cells. Study-level points and caveats: Diversity estimates drawn from one million T cells were deemed underestimates. Possibly confounding the expanded clonotype changes was the fact that donor CMV status was unknown.

The second PCR ran roughly 6 to 11 cycles with a sample-barcoded 5' primer and J-beta primers. Sequencing of every sample gave 2.5 million or more CDR3-containing paired-end reads. MiXCR, run by TCRdb on the 5' RACE reads, gives a single entry per CDR3 protein. The sample carries some 710,000 distinct CDR3 sequences, 22% recorded once. This clonotype originated in a man aged 70-80 years in good health. The sequenced sample consisted of blood. The V gene is TRBV12-3 or TRBV12-4, the J gene TRBJ1-5; D is undetermined. This chain's CDR3 is CASTLGNQPQHF. In nucleotides, the CDR3 is TGTGCCAGCACCTTGGGCAATCAGCCCCAGCATTTT.